The 2 T cell receptor beta chains below were found in one sample sequenced in a study of graft-versus-host responses after intestinal transplantation. Clones were read by immunoSEQ multiplex PCR, and TCRdb kept only the in-frame ones, dropping some. This table holds around 100,000 clones, around 91% found once. No cognate antigen is known for these TCRs. Sequences were derived from unstimulated CD4+ T cells sorted from spleen or lymph node cells, sampled before transplant. The receptors were sampled from a human donor who was the organ donor for an intestinal transplant.

The genes are TRBV7-2 and TRBJ1-1; 10 bases agree with TRBD1. Per germline, CDR1 SGHTA and CDR2 FQGNSA. Losses at the gene ends were 5 bases for V and 7 bases for J; bases not matched to a gene: 7. The CDR3 length is 14 residues. This CDR3 reads CASSPGQGKVEAFF. CDR3 DNA: TGTGCCAGCAGCCCGGGACAGGGGAAGGTTGAAGCTTTCTTT. Drawing the rest from reference TRBV7-2 and TRBJ1-1, the complete variable domain is GAGVSQSPSNKVTEKGKDVELRCDPISGHTALYWYRQSLGQGLEFLIYFQGNSAPDKSGLPSDRFSAERTGGSVSTLTIQRTQQEDSAVYLCASSPGQGKVEAFFGQGTRLTVV.

J is TRBJ2-3 and V is TRBV10-3, with 9 bases identical to TRBD1. Trimming removed 6 bases from V and 4 bases from J; junction bases left unmatched: 11. The germline gives CDR1 ENHRY, CDR2 SYGVKD. This CDR3 is 16 amino acids long. The chain's CDR3 is CAIRAGGTGLADTQYF. DNA for the CDR3: TGTGCCATCAGGGCAGGGGGGACAGGGTTGGCAGATACGCAGTATTTT.